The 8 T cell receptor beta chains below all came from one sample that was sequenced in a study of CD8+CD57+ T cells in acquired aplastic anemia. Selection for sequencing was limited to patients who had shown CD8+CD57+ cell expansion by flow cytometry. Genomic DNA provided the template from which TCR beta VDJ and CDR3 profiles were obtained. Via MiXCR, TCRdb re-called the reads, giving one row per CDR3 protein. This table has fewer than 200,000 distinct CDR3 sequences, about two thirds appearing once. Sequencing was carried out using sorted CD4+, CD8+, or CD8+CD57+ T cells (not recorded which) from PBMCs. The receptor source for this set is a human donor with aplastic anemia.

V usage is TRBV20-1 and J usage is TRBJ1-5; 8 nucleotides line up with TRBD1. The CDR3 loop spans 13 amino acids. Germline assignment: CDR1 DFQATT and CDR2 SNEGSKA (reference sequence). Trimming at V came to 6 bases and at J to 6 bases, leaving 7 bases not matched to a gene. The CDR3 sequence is CSAPGGMVQPQHF. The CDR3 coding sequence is TGCAGTGCCCCAGGGGGCATGGTTCAGCCCCAGCATTTT.

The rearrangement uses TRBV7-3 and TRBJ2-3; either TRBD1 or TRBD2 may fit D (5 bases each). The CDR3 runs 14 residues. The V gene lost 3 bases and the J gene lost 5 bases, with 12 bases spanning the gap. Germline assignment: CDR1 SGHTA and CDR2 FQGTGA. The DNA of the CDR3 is TGTGCCAGCAGCTTTACAGGCGCGGGAGATACGCAGTATTTT. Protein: CASSFTGAGDTQYF.

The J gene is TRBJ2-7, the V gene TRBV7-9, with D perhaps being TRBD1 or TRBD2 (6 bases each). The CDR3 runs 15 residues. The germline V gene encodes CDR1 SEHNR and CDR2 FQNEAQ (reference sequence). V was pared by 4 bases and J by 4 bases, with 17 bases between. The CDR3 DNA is TGTGCCAGCAGCTCAGCCCTAGGGGGGCCGTACGAGCAGTACTTC. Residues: CASSSALGGPYEQYF.

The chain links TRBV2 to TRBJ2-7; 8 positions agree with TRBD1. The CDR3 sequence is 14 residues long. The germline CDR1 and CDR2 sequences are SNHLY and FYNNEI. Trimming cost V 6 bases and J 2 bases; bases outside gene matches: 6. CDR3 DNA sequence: TGTGCCAGCAGCAGACAGGGGTCAGCCTACGAGCAGTACTTC. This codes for CASSRQGSAYEQYF.

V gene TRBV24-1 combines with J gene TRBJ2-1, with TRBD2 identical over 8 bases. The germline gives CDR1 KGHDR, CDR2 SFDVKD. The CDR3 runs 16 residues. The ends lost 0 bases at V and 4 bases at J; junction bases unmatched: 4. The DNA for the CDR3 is TGTGCCACCAGTGATTTGTACGGGACTAGTTACAATGAGCAGTTCTTC. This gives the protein CATSDLYGTSYNEQFF.

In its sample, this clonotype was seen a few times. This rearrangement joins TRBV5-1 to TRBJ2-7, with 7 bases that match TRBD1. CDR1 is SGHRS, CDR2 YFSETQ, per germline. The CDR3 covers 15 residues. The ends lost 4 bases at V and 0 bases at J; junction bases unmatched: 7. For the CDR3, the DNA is TGCGCCAGCAGCGGGCAGGGGGTGAGCTCCTACGAGCAGTACTTC. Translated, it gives CASSGQGVSSYEQYF. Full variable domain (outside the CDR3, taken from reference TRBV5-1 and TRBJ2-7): KAGVTQTPRYLIKTRGQQVTLSCSPISGHRSVSWYQQTPGQGLQFLFEYFSETQRNKGNFPGRFSGRQFSNSRSEMNVSTLELGDSALYLCASSGQGVSSYEQYFGPGTRLTVT.

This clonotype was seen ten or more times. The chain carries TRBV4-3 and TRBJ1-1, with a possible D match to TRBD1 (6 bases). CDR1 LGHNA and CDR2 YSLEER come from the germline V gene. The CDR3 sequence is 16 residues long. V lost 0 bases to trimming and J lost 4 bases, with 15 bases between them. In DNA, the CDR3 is TGCGCCAGCAGCCAAGATTCGGGGGGGCTAGGCACTGAAGCTTTCTTT. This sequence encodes CASSQDSGGLGTEAFF.

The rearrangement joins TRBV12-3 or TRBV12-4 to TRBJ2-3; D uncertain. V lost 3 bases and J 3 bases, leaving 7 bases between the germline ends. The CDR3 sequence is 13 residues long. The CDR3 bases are TGTGCCAGCAGTTTCCCCGGGACAGATACGCAGTATTTT. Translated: CASSFPGTDTQYF.